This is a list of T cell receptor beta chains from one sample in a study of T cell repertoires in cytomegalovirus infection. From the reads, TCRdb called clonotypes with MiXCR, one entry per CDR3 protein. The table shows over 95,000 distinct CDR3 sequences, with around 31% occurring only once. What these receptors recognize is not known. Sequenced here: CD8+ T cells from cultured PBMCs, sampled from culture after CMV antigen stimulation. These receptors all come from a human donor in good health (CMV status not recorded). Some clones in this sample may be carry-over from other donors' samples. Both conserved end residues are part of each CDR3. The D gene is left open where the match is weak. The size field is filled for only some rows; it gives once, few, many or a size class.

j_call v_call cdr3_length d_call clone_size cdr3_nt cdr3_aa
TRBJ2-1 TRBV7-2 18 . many TGTGCCAGCAGAAACCCCCTTATGGAGGGGGCGGAATACAATGAGCAGTTCTTC CASRNPLMEGAEYNEQFF
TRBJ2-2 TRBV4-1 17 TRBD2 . TGCGCCAGCAGCCAAGGCGGGACGGGGGGGAACACCGGGGAGCTGTTTTTT CASSQGGTGGNTGELFF
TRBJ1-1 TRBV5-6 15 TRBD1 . TGTGCCAGCAGCGCAGGACAGGGGGCATGGACTGAAGCTTTCTTT CASSAGQGAWTEAFF
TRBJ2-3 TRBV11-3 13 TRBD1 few TGTGCCAGCAGCCCCCCAGGGGGAGATACGCAGTATTTT CASSPPGGDTQYF
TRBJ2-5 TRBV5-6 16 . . TGTGCCAGCAGCTTGGTTGGGACGGAATACCAAGAGACCCAGTACTTC CASSLVGTEYQETQYF
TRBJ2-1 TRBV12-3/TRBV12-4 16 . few TGTGCCAGCAGTTTCTTCCCGTCTGTTGCTCCCAATGAGCAGTTCTTC CASSFFPSVAPNEQFF
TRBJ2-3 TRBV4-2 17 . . TGTGCCAGCAGCCAAGAAGGGCTTCAGTCCGGCACAGATACGCAGTATTTT CASSQEGLQSGTDTQYF
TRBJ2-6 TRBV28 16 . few TGTGCCAGCAGACTGAGGGGGAGCTCTGGGGCCAACGTCCTGACTTTC CASRLRGSSGANVLTF
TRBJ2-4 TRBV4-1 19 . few TGTGCCAGCAGCCCTACCGATCCCCTCAAGGACCTAGCCAAAAACATTCAGTACTTC CASSPTDPLKDLAKNIQYF
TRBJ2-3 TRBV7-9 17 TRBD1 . TGTGCCAGCAGCTTGACAGGGGACAACCTTAATGAAGATACGCAGTATTTT CASSLTGDNLNEDTQYF
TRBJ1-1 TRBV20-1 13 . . TGCAGTGCCCATGGCCTAGGCAACACTGAAGCTTTCTTT CSAHGLGNTEAFF
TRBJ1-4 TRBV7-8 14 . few TGTGCCAGCAGCTTACCAAGTTCTAATGAAAAACTGTTTTTT CASSLPSSNEKLFF
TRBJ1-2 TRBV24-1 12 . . TGTGCCACCAGTCCGGGGAACTATGGCTACACCTTC CATSPGNYGYTF
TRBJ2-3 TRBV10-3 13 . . TGTGCCATCACACAAGAGGGCACAGATACGCAGTATTTT CAITQEGTDTQYF
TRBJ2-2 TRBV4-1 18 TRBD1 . TGCGCCAGCAACCGTCTAGGGACAGGGAAGAAAAACACCGGGGAGCTGTTTTTT CASNRLGTGKKNTGELFF
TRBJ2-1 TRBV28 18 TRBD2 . TGTGCCAGCAGTTTATTTTTGCCGCGGGGGGGCTCCTACAATGAGCAGTTCTTC CASSLFLPRGGSYNEQFF
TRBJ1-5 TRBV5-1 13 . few TGCGCCAGCAGCCCAGGGTCAAATCAGCCCCAGCATTTT CASSPGSNQPQHF
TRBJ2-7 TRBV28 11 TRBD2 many TGTGCCAGCAGCCCGGGGGGCGAGCAGTACTTC CASSPGGEQYF
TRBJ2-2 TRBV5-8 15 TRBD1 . TGTGCCAGCAGCCAGGGACAGATCCTAACCGGGGAGCTGTTTTTT CASSQGQILTGELFF
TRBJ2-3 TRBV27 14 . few TGTGCCAGCAGTTTTTTAGGGGGGACAGATACGCAGTATTTT CASSFLGGTDTQYF
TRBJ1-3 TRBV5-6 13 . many TGTGCCAGCAGGACTCCTTCTGGAAACACCATATATTTT CASRTPSGNTIYF
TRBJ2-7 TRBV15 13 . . TGTGCCACCAGCATAGGCCTTGCCTACGAGCAGTACTTC CATSIGLAYEQYF
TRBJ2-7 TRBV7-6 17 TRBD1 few TGTGCCAGCAGCTTAGCCGGGGGACAGGGGGCTCCTTACGAGCAGTACTTC CASSLAGGQGAPYEQYF
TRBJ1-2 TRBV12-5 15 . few TGTGCTAGTGGTTTCGACCTGGATAGGGTCTATGGCTACACCTTC CASGFDLDRVYGYTF
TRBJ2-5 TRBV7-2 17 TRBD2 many TGTGCCAGCAGCTTGAAACGGAGCGGGGGGGGTGAAGAGACCCAGTACTTC CASSLKRSGGGEETQYF
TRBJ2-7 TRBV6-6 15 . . TGTGCCAGCAGTTACGGCTCAGGGATCGGACACGAGCAGTACTTC CASSYGSGIGHEQYF
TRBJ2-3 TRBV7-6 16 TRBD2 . TGTGCCAGCAGCCCCCGGGTAGCGGGTAGCACAGATACGCAGTATTTT CASSPRVAGSTDTQYF
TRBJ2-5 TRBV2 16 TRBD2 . TGTGCCAGCAGTGAAGCTCGGGGGGGCCGTCGAGAGACCCAGTACTTC CASSEARGGRRETQYF
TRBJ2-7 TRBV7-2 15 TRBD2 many TGTGCCAGCAGCTTGGCTAGCGGGGGGACCTACGAGCAGTACTTC CASSLASGGTYEQYF
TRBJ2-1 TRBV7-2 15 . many TGTGCCAGCAGGTCAGTCGGGAGCTCCTACAATGAGCAGTTCTTC CASRSVGSSYNEQFF
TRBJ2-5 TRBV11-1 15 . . TGTGCCAGCAGCTTAACCCCAAGCCCCCAAGAGACCCAGTACTTC CASSLTPSPQETQYF
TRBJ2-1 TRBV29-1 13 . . TGCAGCGTTGGGTGGCGGACCTACAATGAGCAGTTCTTC CSVGWRTYNEQFF
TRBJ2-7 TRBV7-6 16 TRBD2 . TGTGCCAGCAGCTCAGGACTAGCGGACTTTTCCTACGAGCAGTACTTC CASSSGLADFSYEQYF
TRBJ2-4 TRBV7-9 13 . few TGTGCCAGCAGCTTAGAGTCCAAAAACATTCAGTACTTC CASSLESKNIQYF
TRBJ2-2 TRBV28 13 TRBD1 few TGTGCCAGCAGTTCCAGGGGGCCCGGGGAGCTGTTTTTT CASSSRGPGELFF
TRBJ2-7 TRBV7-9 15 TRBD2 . TGTGCCAGCGGACTAGCGGGGGGGCCATCCCACGAGCAGTACTTC CASGLAGGPSHEQYF
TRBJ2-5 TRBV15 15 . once TGTGCCACCAGCAGAGAGTCGGGGGGCGGCGAGACCCAGTACTTC CATSRESGGGETQYF
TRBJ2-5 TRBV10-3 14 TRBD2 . TGTGCCATCAGTGCGACTAGCGGGCAAGAGACCCAGTACTTC CAISATSGQETQYF
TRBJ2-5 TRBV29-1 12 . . TGCAGCGTTGAACCTCAGTCCAAGACCCAGTACTTC CSVEPQSKTQYF
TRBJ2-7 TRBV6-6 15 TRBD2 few TGTGCCAGCAGTCCCCTGACTAGCGGGATTTACGAGCAGTACTTC CASSPLTSGIYEQYF
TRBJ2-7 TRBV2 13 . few TGTGCCAGCGACACAGTGGGCGGGAACGAGCAGTACTTC CASDTVGGNEQYF
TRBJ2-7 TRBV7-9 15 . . TGTGCCAGCAGCTTGGATCGCGACAGGTTCTACGAGCAGTACTTC CASSLDRDRFYEQYF
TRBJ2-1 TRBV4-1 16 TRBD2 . TGCGCCAGCAGCCAAGACGATCTAGCGGGGGCCTGGGAGCAGTTCTTC CASSQDDLAGAWEQFF
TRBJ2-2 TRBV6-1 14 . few TGTGCCAGCAGTGGACTGGCGAACACCGGGGAGCTGTTTTTT CASSGLANTGELFF
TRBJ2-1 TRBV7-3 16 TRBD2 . TGTGCCAGCAGCCCACGCACTAGCGGGGGCCCCAATGAGCAGTTCTTC CASSPRTSGGPNEQFF
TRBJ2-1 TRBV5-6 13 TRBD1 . TGTGCCAGCAGCTGGACAGGGTCTAATGAGCAGTTCTTC CASSWTGSNEQFF
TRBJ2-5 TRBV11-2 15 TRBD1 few TGTGCCAGCAGCTCCACGACAGGGTCAAGGGAGACCCAGTACTTC CASSSTTGSRETQYF
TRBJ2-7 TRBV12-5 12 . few TGTGCTAGTGGTCCCGAGAGGTACGAGCAGTACTTC CASGPERYEQYF
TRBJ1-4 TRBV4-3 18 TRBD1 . TGCGCCAGCAGCCAAGCGCGGACAGGGTTGTTGGGAGATGAAAAACTGTTTTTT CASSQARTGLLGDEKLFF
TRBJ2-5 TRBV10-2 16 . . TGCGCCAGCAGGCCGAACCGGGACACGTACCAAGAGACCCAGTACTTC CASRPNRDTYQETQYF
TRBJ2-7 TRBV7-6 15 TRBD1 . TGTGCCAGCAGCTTGGTAGACAGGGGGACCCACGAGCAGTACTTC CASSLVDRGTHEQYF
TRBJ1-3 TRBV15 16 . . TGTGCCACCAGCAGAGATCCAGGGGAGGGTGGAAACACCATATATTTT CATSRDPGEGGNTIYF
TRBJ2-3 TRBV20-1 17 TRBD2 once TGCAGTGCTAGGGGAAACCTAGCGGGGGGATACACAGATACGCAGTATTTT CSARGNLAGGYTDTQYF
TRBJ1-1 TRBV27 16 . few TGTGCCAGCAGTTTATCCCTAGGAGGGGGGAACACTGAAGCTTTCTTT CASSLSLGGGNTEAFF
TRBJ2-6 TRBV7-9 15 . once TGTGCCAGCAGCTTAATAAGGGCTGGGGCCAACGTCCTGACTTTC CASSLIRAGANVLTF
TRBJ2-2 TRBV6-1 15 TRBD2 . TGTGCCAGCAGTCGAATAGCGGGGGAAACCGGGGAGCTGTTTTTT CASSRIAGETGELFF
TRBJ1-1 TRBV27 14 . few TGTGCCAGCACCGAGCTGGGAATGAACACTGAAGCTTTCTTT CASTELGMNTEAFF